Sequencing of this TCR beta chain was carried out in a study of Ad26.COV2.S vaccination and SARS-CoV-2 variants. The method was immunoSEQ multiplex PCR; TCRdb's version includes in-frame clones alone and lacks a portion of them. Of roughly 510,000 clones in the sample, roughly 87% were seen once. The germline CDR1 and CDR2 sequences are LNHNV and YYDKDF (reference sequence). V was pared by 3 bases and J by 7 bases, with 4 bases of the junction left unmatched. This CDR3 has 15 residues. Specified treatment: roughly 19 received Ad26.COV2.S at low or high dose, single or two shots; five or six received placebo; per-sample allocation not given. The samples were gathered on day 63 after the first injection of vaccine or placebo.

The sequence was obtained from a person between 18 and 60 years old who received the Ad26.COV2.S COVID-19 vaccine or a placebo. The specimen comprised peripheral blood, sampled in a trial of Ad26.COV2.S vaccine versus placebo. This chain joins TRBV15 and TRBJ2-4, with TRBD2 identical over 12 bases. The DNA of the CDR3 is TGTGCCACCAGCAGGAGGACTAGCGGGACCAACATTCAGTACTTC. Translated, it gives CATSRRTSGTNIQYF.